This is a list of T cell receptor beta chains from one sample in a study of chemoradiotherapy in HPV16-positive cancers. The table came from immunoSEQ multiplex PCR; TCRdb's copy has only in-frame clones and leaves some out. The sample yields about 7,800 clones, about 63% seen once. Sample acquisition took place from a patient who underwent chemoradiotherapy. Receptors were obtained from a human donor with HPV-associated anogenital cancer. Both conserved end residues are part of each CDR3. D genes are given only for firm matches. Expanded clones get a size class; other rows say once, few or many, or leave the size out.

j_call: TRBJ1-1; d_call: -; v_call: TRBV10-1; clone_size: -; cdr3_aa: CASSEARGRGDTEAFF; cdr3_nt: TGCGCCAGCAGTGAAGCACGGGGCAGGGGCGACACTGAAGCTTTCTTT
j_call: TRBJ2-5; d_call: TRBD2; v_call: TRBV7-8; clone_size: -; cdr3_aa: CASSPRRLAVQETQYF; cdr3_nt: TGTGCCAGCAGCCCAAGGCGACTAGCCGTACAAGAGACCCAGTACTTC
j_call: TRBJ2-1; d_call: -; v_call: TRBV7-6; clone_size: few; cdr3_aa: CASSLNNEQFF; cdr3_nt: TGTGCCAGCAGCTTAAACAATGAGCAGTTCTTC
j_call: TRBJ1-6; d_call: TRBD1; v_call: TRBV6-1; clone_size: -; cdr3_aa: CASSEADRGFSPLHF; cdr3_nt: TGTGCCAGCAGTGAAGCGGACAGGGGTTTTTCACCCCTCCACTTT
j_call: TRBJ2-1; d_call: TRBD1; v_call: TRBV2; clone_size: -; cdr3_aa: CASSRDRGYNEQFF; cdr3_nt: TGTGCCAGCAGTCGGGACAGGGGGTACAATGAGCAGTTCTTC
j_call: TRBJ1-1; d_call: -; v_call: TRBV6-4; clone_size: few; cdr3_aa: CASSVEGSNTEAFF; cdr3_nt: TGTGCCAGCAGTGTCGAGGGCTCGAACACTGAAGCTTTCTTT
j_call: TRBJ1-1; d_call: -; v_call: TRBV4-3; clone_size: -; cdr3_aa: CASSQQGGGTEAFF; cdr3_nt: TGCGCCAGCAGCCAACAGGGCGGTGGAACTGAAGCTTTCTTT
j_call: TRBJ1-5; d_call: -; v_call: TRBV2; clone_size: -; cdr3_aa: CASSGQGTSNQPQHF; cdr3_nt: TGTGCCAGCAGTGGGCAGGGGACTAGCAATCAGCCCCAGCATTTT
j_call: TRBJ1-5; d_call: TRBD1; v_call: TRBV19; clone_size: -; cdr3_aa: CASSIVRGTGVANQPQHF; cdr3_nt: TGTGCCAGTAGTATAGTCAGAGGGACAGGGGTCGCCAATCAGCCCCAGCATTTT
j_call: TRBJ1-1; d_call: -; v_call: TRBV6-6; clone_size: -; cdr3_aa: CASSLSAGDTEAFF; cdr3_nt: TGTGCCAGCAGTTTGTCAGCTGGGGACACTGAAGCTTTCTTT
j_call: TRBJ2-2; d_call: -; v_call: TRBV30; clone_size: once; cdr3_aa: CAWKGVGDTGELFF; cdr3_nt: TGTGCCTGGAAGGGGGTTGGGGACACCGGGGAGCTGTTTTTT
j_call: TRBJ1-1; d_call: -; v_call: TRBV29-1; clone_size: few; cdr3_aa: CSVVETSEAFF; cdr3_nt: TGCAGCGTTGTCGAGACAAGTGAAGCTTTCTTT
j_call: TRBJ1-6; d_call: -; v_call: TRBV6-1; clone_size: -; cdr3_aa: CASSTTGNSPLHF; cdr3_nt: TGTGCCAGCAGTACAACAGGGAATTCACCCCTCCACTTT
j_call: TRBJ1-4; d_call: -; v_call: TRBV29-1; clone_size: -; cdr3_aa: CSVQSPGGSNEKLFF; cdr3_nt: TGCAGCGTTCAATCCCCAGGCGGAAGTAATGAAAAACTGTTTTTT
j_call: TRBJ1-2; d_call: TRBD1; v_call: TRBV11-3; clone_size: -; cdr3_aa: CASSSDRVYGYTF; cdr3_nt: TGTGCCAGCAGCTCTGACAGGGTCTATGGCTACACCTTC
j_call: TRBJ1-2; d_call: -; v_call: TRBV7-2; clone_size: -; cdr3_aa: CASSLRLVDGYTF; cdr3_nt: TGTGCCAGCAGCTTAAGGTTGGTGGATGGCTACACCTTC
j_call: TRBJ2-3; d_call: TRBD2; v_call: TRBV7-2; clone_size: -; cdr3_aa: CASSRTGTKADTQYF; cdr3_nt: TGTGCCAGCAGCCGGACCGGGACTAAGGCAGATACGCAGTATTTT
j_call: TRBJ1-1; d_call: TRBD1; v_call: TRBV4-3; clone_size: -; cdr3_aa: CASSQDEGALLSTEAFF; cdr3_nt: TGCGCCAGCAGCCAAGATGAGGGGGCGCTCCTCTCCACTGAAGCTTTCTTT
j_call: TRBJ2-2; d_call: -; v_call: TRBV7-2; clone_size: -; cdr3_aa: CASSLRSTTGTSTLFF; cdr3_nt: TGTGCCAGCAGCCTAAGATCAACAACTGGGACCTCAACGCTGTTTTTT
j_call: TRBJ1-2; d_call: -; v_call: TRBV28; clone_size: -; cdr3_aa: CASSQQGWVHGYTF; cdr3_nt: TGTGCCAGCAGTCAACAGGGTTGGGTTCATGGCTACACCTTC
j_call: TRBJ2-2; d_call: TRBD2; v_call: TRBV6-4; clone_size: few; cdr3_aa: CATRLAPNTGELFF; cdr3_nt: TGTGCCACACGACTAGCGCCCAACACCGGGGAGCTGTTTTTT
j_call: TRBJ2-2; d_call: -; v_call: TRBV10-2; clone_size: -; cdr3_aa: CASSSRGRGNTGELFF; cdr3_nt: TGCGCCAGCAGTTCCCGGGGGCGGGGAAACACCGGGGAGCTGTTTTTT
j_call: TRBJ1-2; d_call: -; v_call: TRBV29-1; clone_size: -; cdr3_aa: CSVEVSRGGYTF; cdr3_nt: TGCAGCGTTGAAGTCTCTAGGGGGGGCTACACCTTC
j_call: TRBJ2-2; d_call: TRBD1; v_call: TRBV7-2; clone_size: -; cdr3_aa: CASSPGTGLVTGELFF; cdr3_nt: TGTGCCAGCAGCCCAGGGACAGGGCTTGTCACCGGGGAGCTGTTTTTT
j_call: TRBJ2-1; d_call: TRBD1; v_call: TRBV11-3; clone_size: -; cdr3_aa: CASEQGAYNEQFF; cdr3_nt: TGTGCCAGCGAACAGGGGGCCTACAATGAGCAGTTCTTC